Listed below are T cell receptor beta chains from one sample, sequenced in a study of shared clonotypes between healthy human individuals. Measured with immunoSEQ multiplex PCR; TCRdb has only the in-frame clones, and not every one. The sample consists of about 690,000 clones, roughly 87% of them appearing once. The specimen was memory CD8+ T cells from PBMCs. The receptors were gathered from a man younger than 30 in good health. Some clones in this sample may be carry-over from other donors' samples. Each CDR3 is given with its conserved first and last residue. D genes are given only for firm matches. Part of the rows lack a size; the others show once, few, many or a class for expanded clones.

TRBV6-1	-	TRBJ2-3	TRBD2	TGTGCCAGCAGTGAAGTTGAGCCTAGCGGGTTCACAGATACGCAGTATTTT	CASSEVEPSGFTDTQYF
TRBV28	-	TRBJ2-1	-	TGTGCCAGCAGTTTAATGTGGGGGAGAACCTTCGAAGATGAGCAGTTCTTC	CASSLMWGRTFEDEQFF
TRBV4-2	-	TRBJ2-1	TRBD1	TGTGCCAGCAGCCAAGCCGGCAGGGGGCTGTACAATGAGCAGTTCTTC	CASSQAGRGLYNEQFF
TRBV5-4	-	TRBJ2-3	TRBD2	TGTGCCAGCAGCTTGAAGCGGGAGTTGTTCACAGATACGCAGTATTTT	CASSLKRELFTDTQYF
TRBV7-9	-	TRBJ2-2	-	TGTGCCAGCAGCTCTCTAGTTACACCCGGGGAGCTGTTTTTT	CASSSLVTPGELFF
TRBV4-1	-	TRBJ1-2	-	TGCGCCAGCAGCTCTGGGGCTAACTATGGCTACACCTTC	CASSSGANYGYTF
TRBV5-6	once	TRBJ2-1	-	TGTGCCAGCCGACTAGGTTCCTACAATGAGCAGTTCTTC	CASRLGSYNEQFF
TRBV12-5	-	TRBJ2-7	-	TGTGCTAGTGGTTTGGACCCGGTTAGCTCCTACGAGCAGTACTTC	CASGLDPVSSYEQYF
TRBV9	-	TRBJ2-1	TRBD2	TGTGCCAGCAGCCTGGGGACTAGCTCCTACAATGAGCAGTTCTTC	CASSLGTSSYNEQFF
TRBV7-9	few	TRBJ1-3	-	TGTGCCAGCAGCAAGATCCGGGAAGGGGATAGCTCTGGAAACACCATATATTTT	CASSKIREGDSSGNTIYF
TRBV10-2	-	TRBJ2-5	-	TGCGCCAGCTCCGAGATAGGGACGGAAGAGACCCAGTACTTC	CASSEIGTEETQYF
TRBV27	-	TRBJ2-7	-	TGTGCCAGCAGTCCCCGGCAGGGCGCCTACGAGCAGTACTTC	CASSPRQGAYEQYF
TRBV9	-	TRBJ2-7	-	TGTGCCAGCAGCCCCGCAGGGTGGGGGTACGAGCAGTACTTC	CASSPAGWGYEQYF
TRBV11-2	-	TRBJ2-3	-	TGTGCCAGCAGCTCCATCCTGGTCGTGGGAAATACGCAGTATTTT	CASSSILVVGNTQYF
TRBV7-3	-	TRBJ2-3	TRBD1	TGTGCCAGCAGCTTAACGACTGGACAGGGGGGGATAGATACGCAGTATTTT	CASSLTTGQGGIDTQYF
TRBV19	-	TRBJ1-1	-	TGTGCCAGTAGTATGTTGAGTACAGCCCTAGTGGTGAACACTGAAGCTTTCTTT	CASSMLSTALVVNTEAFF
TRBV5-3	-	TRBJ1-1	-	TGTGCCAGAAGCCCCATTCGACAGTATTCTGAAGCTTTCTTT	CARSPIRQYSEAFF
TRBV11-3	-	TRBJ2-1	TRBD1	TGTGCCAGCAGCCAAACAAGGGACAGGGCCCGTTTCAATGAGCAGTTCTTC	CASSQTRDRARFNEQFF
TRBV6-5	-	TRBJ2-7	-	TGTGCCAGCGGGGCAAGCTCCTACGAGCAGTACTTC	CASGASSYEQYF
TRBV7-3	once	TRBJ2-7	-	TGTGCCAGCAGCCTCCGAGGGACCTACGAGCAGTACTTC	CASSLRGTYEQYF
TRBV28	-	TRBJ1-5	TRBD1	TGTGCCAGAGCTTGGGTACAGGGGGCTTACAATCAGCCCCAGCATTTT	CARAWVQGAYNQPQHF
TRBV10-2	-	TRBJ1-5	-	TGCGCCAGCAGTGAGTCCAAAGGGGGGGGGACCGATCAGCCCCAGCATTTT	CASSESKGGGTDQPQHF
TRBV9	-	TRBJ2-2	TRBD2	TGTGCCAGCAGCGTACTAGCGGGAGGGCCCCCCGGGGAGCTGTTTTTT	CASSVLAGGPPGELFF
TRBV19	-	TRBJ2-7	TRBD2	TGTGCCAGTAGTAAACGATGGCTAGCGGGAGAGTACGAGCAGTACTTC	CASSKRWLAGEYEQYF
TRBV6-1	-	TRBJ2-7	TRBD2	TGTGCCAGCAGTGAGGGCAGCGGGACCCCCTACGAGCAGTACTTC	CASSEGSGTPYEQYF